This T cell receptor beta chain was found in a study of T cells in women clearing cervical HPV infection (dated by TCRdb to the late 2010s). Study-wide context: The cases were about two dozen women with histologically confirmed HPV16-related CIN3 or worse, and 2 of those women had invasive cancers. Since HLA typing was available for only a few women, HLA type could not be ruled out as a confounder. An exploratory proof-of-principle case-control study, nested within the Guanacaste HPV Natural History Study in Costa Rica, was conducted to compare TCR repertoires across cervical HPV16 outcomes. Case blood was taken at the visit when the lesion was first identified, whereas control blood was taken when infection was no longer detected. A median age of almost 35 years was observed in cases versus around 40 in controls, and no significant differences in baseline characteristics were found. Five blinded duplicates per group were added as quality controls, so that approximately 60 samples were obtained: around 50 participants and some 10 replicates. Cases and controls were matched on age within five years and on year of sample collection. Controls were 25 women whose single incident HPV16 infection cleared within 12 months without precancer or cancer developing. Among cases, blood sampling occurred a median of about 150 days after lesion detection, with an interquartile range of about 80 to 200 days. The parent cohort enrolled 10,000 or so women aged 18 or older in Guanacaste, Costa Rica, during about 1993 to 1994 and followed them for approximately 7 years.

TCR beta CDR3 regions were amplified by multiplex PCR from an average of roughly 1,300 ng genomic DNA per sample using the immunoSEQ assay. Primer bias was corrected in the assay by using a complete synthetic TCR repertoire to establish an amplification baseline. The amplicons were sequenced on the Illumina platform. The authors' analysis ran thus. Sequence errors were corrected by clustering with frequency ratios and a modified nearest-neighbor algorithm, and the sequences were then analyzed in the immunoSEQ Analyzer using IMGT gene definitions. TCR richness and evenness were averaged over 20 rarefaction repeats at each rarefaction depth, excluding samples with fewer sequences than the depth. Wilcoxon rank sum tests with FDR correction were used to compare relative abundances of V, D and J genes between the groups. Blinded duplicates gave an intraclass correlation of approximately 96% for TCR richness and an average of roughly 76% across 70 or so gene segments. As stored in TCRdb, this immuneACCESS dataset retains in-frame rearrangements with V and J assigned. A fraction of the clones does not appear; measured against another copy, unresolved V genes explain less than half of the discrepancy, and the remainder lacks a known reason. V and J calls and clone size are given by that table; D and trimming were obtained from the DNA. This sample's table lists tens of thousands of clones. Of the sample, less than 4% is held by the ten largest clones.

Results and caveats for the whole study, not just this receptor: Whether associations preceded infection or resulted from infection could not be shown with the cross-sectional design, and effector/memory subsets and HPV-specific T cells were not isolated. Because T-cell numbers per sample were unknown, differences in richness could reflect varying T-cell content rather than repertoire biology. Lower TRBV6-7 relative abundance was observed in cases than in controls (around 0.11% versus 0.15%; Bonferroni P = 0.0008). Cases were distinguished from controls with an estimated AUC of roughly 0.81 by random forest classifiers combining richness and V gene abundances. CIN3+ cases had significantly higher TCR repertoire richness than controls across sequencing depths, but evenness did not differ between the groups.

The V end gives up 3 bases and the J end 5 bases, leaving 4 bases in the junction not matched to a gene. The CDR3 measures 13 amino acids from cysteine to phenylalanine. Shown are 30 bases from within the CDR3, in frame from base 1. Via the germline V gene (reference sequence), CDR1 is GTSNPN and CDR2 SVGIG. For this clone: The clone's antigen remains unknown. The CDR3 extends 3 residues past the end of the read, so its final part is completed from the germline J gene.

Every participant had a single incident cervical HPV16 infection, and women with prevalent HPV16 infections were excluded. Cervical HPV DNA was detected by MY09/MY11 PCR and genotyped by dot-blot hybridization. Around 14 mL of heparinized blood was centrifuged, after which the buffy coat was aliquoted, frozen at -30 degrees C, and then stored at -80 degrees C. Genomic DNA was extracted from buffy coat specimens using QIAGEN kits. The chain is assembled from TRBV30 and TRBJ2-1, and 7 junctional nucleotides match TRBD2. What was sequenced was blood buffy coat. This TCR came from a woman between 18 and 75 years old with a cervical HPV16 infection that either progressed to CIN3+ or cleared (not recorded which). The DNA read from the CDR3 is TGTGCCTGGAGATTCGGGGGGAACAATGAG. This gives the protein CAWRFGGNNE. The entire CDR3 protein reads CAWRFGGNNEQFF.